This T cell receptor beta chain was identified in a study of identical twins. Study outcomes and limitations: Low generation probability was overrepresented in out-of-frame alpha sequences shared by twins.

At least ten counts were recorded for this clonotype. The antigen is not known. A universal primer site came from template switching; cDNA carried unique molecular identifiers. TCRdb redid the calling of the 5' RACE reads with MiXCR, one entry per CDR3 protein. The table has approximately 700,000 distinct CDR3 sequences, approximately 6% seen once. Healthy Caucasian donors formed the entire cohort. The CDR3 covers 14 residues. V trimming: 6 bases; J trimming: 3 bases; junction bases outside the gene matches: 10. Germline values: CDR1 SQVTM, CDR2 ANQGSEA. The rearrangement joins TRBV29-1 to TRBJ2-5, with 7 bases that match TRBD1. The sequencing input was naive T cells sorted from blood. The sequence came from a man aged 18 to 35 in good health. The CDR3, as DNA: TGCAGCGTAACCCACAGGGGCGGCAAAGAGACCCAGTACTTC. Translated, it gives CSVTHRGGKETQYF.